Sequencing of this TCR beta chain was carried out in a study of beta chain features in type 1 diabetes. Study details: Cell yields, gender and age were comparable in patients and healthy donors.

TCRB transcripts that were expressed got sequenced, as all of the isolated RNA had been reverse transcribed. Measured with immunoSEQ multiplex PCR; TCRdb has only the in-frame clones, and not every one. In the table there are tens of thousands of clones, under 35% of which are singletons. Sorting based on CD45RO/CCR7/CD25/CD127/CD95/CD27 separated CD4+ naive, central memory, regulatory and stem cell-like memory cells. With regard to this clone: The antigen is undetermined.

Findings and limits, study-wide: When VDJ junctions were examined, type 1 diabetes patients showed fewer insertions and more deletions.

The germline CDR1 and CDR2 sequences are SGHRS and YFSETQ. The V and J ends lost 4 bases and 7 bases respectively, with 21 bases between them. The CDR3 runs to 15 residues. This clonotype was obtained from a woman aged 18 to 35 in good health. Sequencing input: stem cell memory CD4+ T cells from blood. J is TRBJ2-7 and V is TRBV5-1, with D perhaps matching TRBD1 (6 bases). DNA for the CDR3: TGCGCCAGCAGCCCCGCCCGAGACAGGCCGCGGGAGCAGTACTTC. It is translated as CASSPARDRPREQYF.